The 5 T cell receptor beta chains presented below share a single source sample, sequenced in a study of molecular identifiers for immune sequencing clone quantification. TCRdb fed the PCR reads into MiXCR, producing one record per CDR3 protein. This table holds hundreds of thousands of distinct CDR3 sequences, just under 20% found once. Sequencing was done on a sample of naive CD8+ T cells from blood, with Jurkat cell RNA spiked in. The subset is: FACS-sorted CD8+CD4-CCR7+CD45RA+ naive T cells. The receptors were gathered from a human donor in good health. Some libraries in this study had Jurkat cell RNA spiked in.

This clonotype was observed at least ten times. This sequence joins TRBV19 and TRBJ2-3; TRBD2 matches 8 bases. Per the germline V gene, CDR1 is LNHDA and CDR2 is SQIVND (reference sequence). The CDR3 loop spans 16 amino acids. The J segment lost 0 bases and the V segment lost 3 bases, leaving 5 bases of the junction unmatched. The CDR3 reads CASSMLASGSTDTQYF. Here the CDR3 DNA reads TGTGCCAGTAGTATGCTGGCTAGCGGGAGCACAGATACGCAGTATTTT.

As regards this clonotype: This sequence may be a read error, since a much larger clone differs from it by one base. This chain connects TRBV29-1 to TRBJ2-7; D may be TRBD1 (7 bases). Germline loops: CDR1 SQVTM, CDR2 ANQGSEA. The CDR3 is 14 residues long. The CDR3 sequence is CSVIGRGRSCEQYF. DNA of the CDR3: TGCAGCGTGATCGGCAGGGGGAGGTCCTGCGAGCAGTACTTC.

The table lists this clonotype with many counts. The V call is TRBV20-1, the J call TRBJ2-7; D tentatively reads TRBD1 or TRBD2 (5 bases each). Trimming took off 0 bases at V and 2 bases at J, with 17 bases between the two ends. The CDR3 is 16 residues long. Per germline, CDR1 DFQATT and CDR2 SNEGSKA (reference sequence). Written as DNA, the CDR3 is TGCAGTGCTAGAGATCCTTCCAGGGCGAGGGCCTACGAGCAGTACTTC. Translating it yields CSARDPSRARAYEQYF.

This clonotype has a single count. This may be a read error, as it is one base from a much larger clone. The chain is built from TRBV6-5 and TRBJ1-2; D not resolved. V was trimmed by 4 bases and J by 4 bases, leaving 7 bases between them. This CDR3 has 12 amino acids. Germline values: CDR1 MNHEY, CDR2 SVGAGI. In nucleotides, the CDR3 is TGTGCCAGCAGTTTCGACGGCTATGGCTACACCTTC. This sequence encodes CASSFDGYGYTF.

This clonotype showed up many times. The chain recombines TRBV20-1 with TRBJ2-5; D perhaps matches TRBD1 (6 bases). CDR3 length: 17 residues. Germline CDR1 reads DFQATT; CDR2 reads SNEGSKA (reference sequence). Between the trimmed V and J ends, which lost 3 bases and 2 bases, there was a span of 22 bases. CDR3 coding DNA: TGCAGTGCTAGTCCGGGGATTGGGCAGGACAGTCAAGAGACCCAGTACTTC. Its translation: CSASPGIGQDSQETQYF.